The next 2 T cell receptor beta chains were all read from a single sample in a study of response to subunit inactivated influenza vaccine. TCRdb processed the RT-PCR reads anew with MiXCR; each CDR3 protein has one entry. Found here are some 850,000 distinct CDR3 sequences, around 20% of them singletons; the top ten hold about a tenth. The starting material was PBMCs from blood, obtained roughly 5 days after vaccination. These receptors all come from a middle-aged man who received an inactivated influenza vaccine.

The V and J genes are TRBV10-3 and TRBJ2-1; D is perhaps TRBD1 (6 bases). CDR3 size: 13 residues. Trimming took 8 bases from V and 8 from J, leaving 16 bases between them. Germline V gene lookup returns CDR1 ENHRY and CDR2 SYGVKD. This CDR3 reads CAIRDNRWDEQFF. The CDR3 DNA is TGTGCCATCCGGGACAACCGATGGGATGAGCAGTTCTTC.

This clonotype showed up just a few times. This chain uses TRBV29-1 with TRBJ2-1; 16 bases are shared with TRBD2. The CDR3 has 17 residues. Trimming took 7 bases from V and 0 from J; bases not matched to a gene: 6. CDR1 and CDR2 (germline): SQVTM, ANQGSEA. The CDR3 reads CSAAGLAGGSSYNEQFF. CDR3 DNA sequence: TGCAGCGCCGCGGGACTAGCGGGAGGGAGCTCCTACAATGAGCAGTTCTTC.